In this sample, the clone carrying this T cell receptor (beta chain) turned up once. Its cognate antigen is unknown. The table came from immunoSEQ multiplex PCR; TCRdb's copy has only in-frame clones and leaves some out. The repertoire holds tens of thousands of clones, with around 74% as singletons. The CDR3 consists of 16 residues. With V trimmed by 0 bases and J by 3 bases, 4 bases remained unmatched. Looked up from germline, CDR1 is KGHSH and CDR2 is LQKENI. The data originate from a study of a mutant IDH1 vaccine in newly diagnosed glioma. At the level of the study: Most patients had received both radiotherapy and temozolomide, the prior options being radiotherapy, temozolomide, or both. Findings and caveats of the study: It seemed that pseudoprogression was not linked to changes in the top peripheral T cell clonotypes.

Noted time point: week 35, safety follow-up. Topical imiquimod was applied with each vaccine dose, which held 300 ug of mutant IDH1 20-mer peptide. This sequence originates from a man aged 45 to 65 with glioma. Sample: PBMCs, taken from a glioma patient whose treatment included an IDH1 peptide vaccine. V and J are TRBV18 and TRBJ1-3, with 8 bases fitting TRBD1. The CDR3 DNA follows: TGTGCCAGCTCACCACCCCAGGGGGCAATTGGAAACACCATATATTTT. Its protein is CASSPPQGAIGNTIYF. The full variable domain, rest sourced from reference TRBV18 and TRBJ1-3, is NAGVMQNPRHLVRRRGQEARLRCSPMKGHSHVYWYRQLPEEGLKFMVYLQKENIIDESGMPKERFSAEFPKEGPSILRIQQVVRGDSAAYFCASSPPQGAIGNTIYFGEGSWLTVV.